The sequence of this TCR beta chain was determined in a study of blood T cell repertoires in COVID-19. For the study at large: The study drew acute and convalescent COVID-19 samples from the United States, Italy and Spain.

TCRdb's table, derived via immunoSEQ multiplex PCR, lists solely in-frame clones and lacks some. The sample lists tens of thousands of clones, approximately 86% occurring once. The TCR was taken from a woman older than 75 with active or convalescent COVID-19. Input material: peripheral blood.

CDR3 region: CASTYRGQPGYTF. The CDR3 coding sequence is TGTGCCAGTACATACAGGGGGCAGCCTGGCTACACCTTC. The chain uses TRBV19 and TRBJ1-2; 9 bases agree with TRBD1. This CDR3 has 13 residues. Germline V gives CDR1 LNHDA, CDR2 SQIVND (reference sequence). The trim removed 7 bases at V and 7 bases at J, leaving 7 bases unmatched. The whole variable domain, filled in from reference TRBV19 and TRBJ1-2, reads DGGITQSPKYLFRKEGQNVTLSCEQNLNHDAMYWYRQDPGQGLRLIYYSQIVNDFQKGDIAEGYSVSREKKESFPLTVTSAQKNPTAFYLCASTYRGQPGYTFGSGTRLTVV.